Below, 12 T cell receptor beta chains from the same sample are listed, as sequenced in a study of early T cells in non-severe SARS-CoV-2 infection. MiXCR was run by TCRdb on the 5' RACE reads, yielding one entry per CDR3 protein. The data contain roughly 81,000 distinct CDR3 sequences, roughly 6% of them singletons. What was sequenced was whole blood. These receptors were collected from an adult who was a healthcare worker with PCR-confirmed SARS-CoV-2 infection or an uninfected control (not recorded which).

V usage is TRBV20-1 and J usage is TRBJ1-6; D is undetermined. The CDR3 runs 14 residues. Germline values: CDR1 DFQATT, CDR2 SNEGSKA (reference sequence). Trimming removed 3 bases from V and 4 bases from J, with 10 bases in between. For the CDR3, the DNA is TGCAGTGCTAGGGCCCCGGGGTATAATTCACCCCTCCACTTT. Its translation is CSARAPGYNSPLHF.

This clonotype was picked up a small number of times. The rearrangement joins TRBV28 to TRBJ2-1; 9 nucleotides line up with TRBD1. CDR1 is MDHEN, CDR2 SYDVKM, per germline. V lost 6 bases and J lost 4; bases outside the gene matches: 7. There are 15 residues in the CDR3. The CDR3 region is CASSRGGQGYNEQFF. The CDR3 coding sequence is TGTGCCAGCAGCCGAGGGGGACAGGGATACAATGAGCAGTTCTTC.

This clonotype has a count of ten or more. The V gene is TRBV5-1, the J gene TRBJ1-4; D might be TRBD1 (6 bases). The CDR3 extends over 15 amino acids. Germline V gene sequence: CDR1 SGHRS, CDR2 YFSETQ. V lost 5 bases and J lost 4, with 15 bases in between. The CDR3 nucleotides are TGCGCCAGCAGATTTACAACAGGGCTTAATGAAAAACTGTTTTTT. It is translated as CASRFTTGLNEKLFF.

This clonotype was observed a handful of times. The V and J genes are TRBV5-1 and TRBJ1-5; weak D call: TRBD1 (5 bases). V was shortened by 4 bases and J by 6 bases, with 17 bases between the two germline ends. Germline V CDR1 and CDR2: SGHRS, YFSETQ. The CDR3 sequence is 15 residues long. The CDR3 nucleotides read TGCGCCAGCAGCCCTGGGGGGACGGGAAGTCAGCCCCAGCATTTT. It encodes CASSPGGTGSQPQHF.

This clonotype was observed a few times. V usage is TRBV30 and J usage is TRBJ2-7; TRBD2 agrees at 12 bases. V trimming: 4 bases; J trimming: 6 bases; junction bases outside the gene matches: 4. The CDR3 consists of 13 residues. Germline V gives CDR1 GTSNPN, CDR2 SVGIG (reference sequence). The CDR3 loop is CAWKLAGGTEQYF. The CDR3 region has the DNA TGTGCCTGGAAACTAGCGGGGGGAACCGAGCAGTACTTC.

This rearrangement joins TRBV5-5 to TRBJ1-1; no definite D call. Germline V lookup: CDR1 SGHKS, CDR2 YYEKEE (reference sequence). V was pared by 0 bases and J by 4 bases, with 7 bases between. The CDR3 sequence is 13 residues long. The DNA of the CDR3 is TGTGCCAGCAGCTTGGAACGGTTCACTGAAGCTTTCTTT. This translates into CASSLERFTEAFF.

The table lists this clonotype with a few counts. The gene calls are TRBV5-6 and TRBJ2-2; a possible D gene is TRBD2 (6 bases). The CDR3 consists of 16 residues. Trimming removed 4 bases from V and 4 bases from J, with 17 bases in between. The germline V gene has CDR1 SGHDT and CDR2 YYEEEE. In DNA form, the CDR3 reads TGTGCCAGCAGCCCCCGGGACCTGGGGGGCACCGGGGAGCTGTTTTTT. Protein sequence: CASSPRDLGGTGELFF.

In its sample, this clonotype was seen many times. The junction departs from the called germline gene at one end, perhaps through a read error. The V call is TRBV3-1, the J call TRBJ2-5; TRBD2 is a possible D gene (6 bases). Germline-derived CDR1 and CDR2 are LGHDT and YNNKEL (reference sequence). The CDR3 totals 15 residues. This CDR3 reads CASSQLGRYQETQYF. The CDR3 DNA sequence: TGTGCCAGCAGCCAATTGGGGAGGTACCAAGAGACCCAGTATTTC.

CDR3 in amino acids: CASSSEGPNYEQYF. CDR3 DNA: TGTGCCAGCAGTTCAGAGGGACCGAACTACGAGCAGTACTTC. V is TRBV6-1 and J is TRBJ2-7; D is tentatively TRBD1 or TRBD2 (5 bases each). V was cut by 5 bases and J by 3 bases, with 14 bases left in between. This CDR3 has 14 amino acids. Per germline, CDR1 MNHNS and CDR2 SASEGT.

The V and J genes are TRBV21-1 and TRBJ2-3; the tabulated D call, TRBD1, remains unverified against the DNA. TRBV21-1 is classified as a pseudogene. The CDR3 covers 12 residues. The CDR3 region has the DNA TGTGCCAGCATCTACAGGGAAGATACGCAGTATTTT. This encodes CASIYREDTQYF.

This clonotype was counted many times. The genes are TRBV29-1 and TRBJ2-3; perhaps D is TRBD1 or TRBD2 (6 bases each). Per germline, CDR1 SQVTM and CDR2 ANQGSEA. V lost 2 bases and J lost 3, with 15 bases in between. This CDR3 contains 15 residues. CDR3 DNA: TGCAGCGTTGAAAGTATTGGGGGGCGGACAGATACGCAGTATTTT. Protein product: CSVESIGGRTDTQYF.

The V call is TRBV4-3, the J call TRBJ2-7; D call uncertain. The V end lost 0 bases, the J end lost 5 bases, and 8 bases lay between the germline ends. The length of the CDR3 is 13 residues. The germline V gene encodes CDR1 LGHNA and CDR2 YSLEER. CDR3 sequence reads: CASSQEHPNEQYF. The CDR3 nucleotides are TGCGCCAGCAGCCAAGAACACCCAAACGAGCAGTACTTC.